This TCR beta chain was documented in a study of blood T cells in healthy people across ages. The second PCR ran about 6 to 12 cycles with a sample-barcoded 5' primer and J-beta primers. TCRdb passed the 5' RACE reads through MiXCR, listing each CDR3 protein once. This sample has 1.5 million to 2 million distinct CDR3 sequences, with more than 35% found just once. The V and J ends lost 4 bases and 2 bases, in that order; junction bases with no gene match: 4. Per germline, CDR1 KGHDR and CDR2 SFDVKD. The CDR3 spans 15 residues. The origin of this receptor is a human donor in good health. The material sequenced was blood. V gene TRBV24-1 combines with J gene TRBJ2-3, with TRBD2 identical over 8 bases. The CDR3 DNA follows: TGTGCCACCAGTGAACTAGCGGCAAACACAGATACGCAGTATTTT. Translated: CATSELAANTDTQYF.